This T cell receptor beta chain was sequenced during a study of T-cell memory formation after mild COVID-19. About the research overall: TCR clustering was largely donor specific. Study findings and constraints: Confirmation was lacking for SARS-CoV-2 specificity of second-wave clones that peaked on day 37. That cross-reactive memory joined was suggested by some responding clones appearing in pre-infection memory.

TCRdb processed the 5' RACE reads anew with MiXCR; each CDR3 protein has one entry. The table lists 200,000 to 300,000 distinct CDR3 sequences, roughly 17% of them singletons, with 20% to 25% in the top ten. Concerning this clonotype itself: Its antigen is currently unknown.

V gave up 0 bases and J gave up 11 bases, with 8 bases separating them. The CDR3 extends over 12 amino acids. CDR1 ENHRY and CDR2 SYGVKD come from the germline V gene. The sequence derives from a man in his late teens or twenties who had mild COVID-19 (a few samples of this study predate the infection). Cell type and time point are not known. Material: PBMCs or a T cell subset sorted from them (not recorded which). The chain recombines TRBV10-3 with TRBJ2-1; D uncertain. CDR3 DNA sequence: TGTGCCATCAGTGAGTCGATGTTTCAGCAGTTCTTC. Its translation is CAISESMFQQFF.